This T cell receptor (beta chain) came from a study of T cell changes during pregnancy in multiple sclerosis. The CDR3 length is 15 residues. Germline V gene sequence: CDR1 SGHKS, CDR2 YYEKEE (reference sequence). V shed 4 bases, J shed 3 bases, and the junction held 7 bases outside the gene matches. This clone is large. Assay: immunoSEQ multiplex PCR; the TCRdb copy retains only in-frame clones and omits some. The profile covers around 46,000 clones, with roughly nine tenths appearing a single time and roughly 8.5% taken by the ten largest. The sequencing used CD8+ T cells from peripheral blood mononuclear cells, collected in the second trimester of pregnancy. The rearrangement joins TRBV5-5 to TRBJ1-2; 9 bases match TRBD1. The sequence was collected from a female donor with multiple sclerosis, enrolled in a pregnancy study. The chain's CDR3 is CASSRRTGEDYGYTF. As DNA, the CDR3 is TGTGCCAGCAGCCGTAGGACAGGGGAGGACTATGGCTACACCTTC.